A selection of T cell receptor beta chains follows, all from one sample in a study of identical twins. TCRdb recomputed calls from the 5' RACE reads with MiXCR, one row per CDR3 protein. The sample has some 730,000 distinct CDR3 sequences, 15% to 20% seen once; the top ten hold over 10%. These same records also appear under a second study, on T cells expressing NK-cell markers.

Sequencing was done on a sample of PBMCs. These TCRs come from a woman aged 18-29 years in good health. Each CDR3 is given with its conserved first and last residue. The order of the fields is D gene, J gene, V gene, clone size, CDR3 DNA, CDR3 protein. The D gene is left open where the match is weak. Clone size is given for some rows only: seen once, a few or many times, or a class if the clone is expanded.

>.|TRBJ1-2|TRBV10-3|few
TGTGCCATCTCGATCCGGGATAACTATGGCTACACCTTC
CAISIRDNYGYTF
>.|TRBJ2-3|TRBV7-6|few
TGTGCCAGCAGCTTAGTTCAGGGATGGGCAGATACGCAGTATTTT
CASSLVQGWADTQYF
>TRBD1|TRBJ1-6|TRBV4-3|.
TGCGCCAGCAGCCAAGCCGGGACAGGCGATTCACCCCTCCACTTT
CASSQAGTGDSPLHF
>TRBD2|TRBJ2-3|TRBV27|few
TGTGCCAGCAGTTTATTGGGGACTAGTTATGTCATGGGAGATACGCAGTATTTT
CASSLLGTSYVMGDTQYF
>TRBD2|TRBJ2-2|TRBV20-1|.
TGCAGTGCTAGAGATCGGTTTACTAGCGGGGGATTAGCGGGGACCGGGGAGCTGTTTTTT
CSARDRFTSGGLAGTGELFF
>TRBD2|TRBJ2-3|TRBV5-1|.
TGCGCCAGCAGCTTGCCTAGCGGGAGTCCAGATACGCAGTATTTT
CASSLPSGSPDTQYF
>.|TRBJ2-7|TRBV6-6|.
TGTGCCAGCGGAGGGAACAACGAGCAGTACTTC
CASGGNNEQYF
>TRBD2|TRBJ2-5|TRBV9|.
TGTGCCAGCAGCCTGCGGGGCGGGAGTGAAGAGACCCAGTACTTC
CASSLRGGSEETQYF
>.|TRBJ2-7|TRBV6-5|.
TGTGCCAGCAGCCGCCCGGGAGAGCAGTACTTC
CASSRPGEQYF
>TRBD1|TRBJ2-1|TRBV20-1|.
TGCAGTGCTAGAGATTCCGGGACAGGTTACGATGAGCAGTTCTTC
CSARDSGTGYDEQFF